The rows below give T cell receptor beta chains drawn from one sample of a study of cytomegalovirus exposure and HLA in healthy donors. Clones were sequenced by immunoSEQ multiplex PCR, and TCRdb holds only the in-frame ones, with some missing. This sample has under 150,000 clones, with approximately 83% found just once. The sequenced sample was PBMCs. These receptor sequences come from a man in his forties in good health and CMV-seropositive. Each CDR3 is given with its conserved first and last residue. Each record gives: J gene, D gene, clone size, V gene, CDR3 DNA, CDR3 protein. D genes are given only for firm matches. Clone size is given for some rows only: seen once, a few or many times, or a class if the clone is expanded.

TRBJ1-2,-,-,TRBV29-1,TGCAGCGTTGAATGGCGACACATCCCAAGAAACTATGGCTACACCTTC,CSVEWRHIPRNYGYTF
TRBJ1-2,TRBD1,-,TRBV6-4,TGTGCCAGCATAGGAGGGGGCGTAAACTATGGCTACACCTTC,CASIGGGVNYGYTF
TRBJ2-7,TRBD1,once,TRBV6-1,TGTGCCAGCAGTCCCCGACAGGGGATAGGTCCCGAGCAGTACTTC,CASSPRQGIGPEQYF
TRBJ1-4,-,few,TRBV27,TGTGCCAGCAGTTTATCGCAGGGTTCCTATGAAAAACTGTTTTTT,CASSLSQGSYEKLFF
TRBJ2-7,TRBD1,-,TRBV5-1,TGCGCCAGCAGCTTGGCTTTTGGGACAGAAGCCTACGAGCAGTACTTC,CASSLAFGTEAYEQYF
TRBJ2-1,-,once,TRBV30,TGTGCCTGGAGTGTACGGGCGGACTCCTCCTACAATGAGCAGTTCTTC,CAWSVRADSSYNEQFF
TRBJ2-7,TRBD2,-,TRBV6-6,TGTGCCAGCAGCCTTGGACTAGCGGTGTACGAGCAGTACTTC,CASSLGLAVYEQYF
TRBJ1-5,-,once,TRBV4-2,TGTGCCAGCAGCCAAGATGGGGGGTCGGGTCAGCCCCAGCATTTT,CASSQDGGSGQPQHF
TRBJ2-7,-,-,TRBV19,TGTGCCAGTAGTCGGTTCGGGACAACTGGCTACGAGCAGTACTTC,CASSRFGTTGYEQYF
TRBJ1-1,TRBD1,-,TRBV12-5,TGTGCTAGTGGTTCGGGACAGGGGCAAATGAACACTGAAGCTTTCTTT,CASGSGQGQMNTEAFF
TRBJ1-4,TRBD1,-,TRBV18,TGTGCCAGCGCCAGGGGGGCTAATGAAAAACTGTTTTTT,CASARGANEKLFF
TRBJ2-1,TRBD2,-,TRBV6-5,TGTGCCAGCAGTTACTGGACTAGCGGGGGATACAATGAGCAGTTCTTC,CASSYWTSGGYNEQFF
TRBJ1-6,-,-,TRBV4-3,TGCGCCAGCAGCCAAGAGAGTAAGGGGTGGTCACCCCTCCACTTT,CASSQESKGWSPLHF
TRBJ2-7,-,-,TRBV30,TGTGCCTGGAGTGTTGGGGGCACCTACGAGCAGTACTTC,CAWSVGGTYEQYF
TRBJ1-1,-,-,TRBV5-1,TGCGCCAGCAGCTTGACGGTGAACACTGAAGCTTTCTTT,CASSLTVNTEAFF
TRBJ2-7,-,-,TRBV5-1,TGCGCCAGCAGCTTGGTCCAGGGGCAGGGGGGTTACGAGCAGTACTTC,CASSLVQGQGGYEQYF
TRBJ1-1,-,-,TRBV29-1,TGCAGCGTTGAAAGGACTGGGAACACTGAAGCTTTCTTT,CSVERTGNTEAFF
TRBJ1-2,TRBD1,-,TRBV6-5,TGTGCCAGCAGGGTAGACAGGGCCTCCAACTATGGCTACACCTTC,CASRVDRASNYGYTF
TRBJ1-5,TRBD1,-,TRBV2,TGTGCCAGCAGCCAGGACAGGGGCAATCAGCCCCAGCATTTT,CASSQDRGNQPQHF
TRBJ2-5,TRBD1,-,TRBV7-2,TGTGCCAGCAGCTACTTGGCAGGGGGCGCTGGAGGAGAGACCCAGTACTTC,CASSYLAGGAGGETQYF
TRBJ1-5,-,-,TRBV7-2,TGTGCCAGCAGCTTAGAACTCGATCAGCCCCAGCATTTT,CASSLELDQPQHF
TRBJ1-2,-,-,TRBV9,TGTGCCAGCAGCTCAGGAGAGGGCGGCTACACCTTC,CASSSGEGGYTF
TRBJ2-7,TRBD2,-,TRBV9,TGTGCCAGCAGCGGGGGACTAGCGGGAGTTGGGATCTACGAGCAGTACTTC,CASSGGLAGVGIYEQYF
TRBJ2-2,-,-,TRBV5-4,TGTGCCAGCAGCTTGATAGACAGATCCGCCGGGGAGCTGTTTTTT,CASSLIDRSAGELFF
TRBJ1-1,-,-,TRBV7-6,TGTGCCAGCAGCCCCCGGGGGGAGCTCCCTAGAGCTTTCTTT,CASSPRGELPRAFF
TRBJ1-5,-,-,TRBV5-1,TGCGCCAGCAGCTTGGGGCAGGGTACAGGCAATCAGCCCCAGCATTTT,CASSLGQGTGNQPQHF
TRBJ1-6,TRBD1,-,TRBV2,TGTGCCAGCAGTGTTAAGACAGGGGACAATTCACCCCTCCACTTT,CASSVKTGDNSPLHF
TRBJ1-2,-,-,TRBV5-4,TGTGCCAGCAGCCCCGACAGCTATGGCTACACCTTC,CASSPDSYGYTF
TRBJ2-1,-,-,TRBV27,TGTGCCAGCAGTGCGACAGTTTACAATGAGCAGTTCTTC,CASSATVYNEQFF
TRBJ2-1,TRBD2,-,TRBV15,TGTGCCACCAGCACAAGGACTAGCGGGAGTTGGAATGAGCAGTTCTTC,CATSTRTSGSWNEQFF
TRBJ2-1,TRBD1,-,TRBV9,TGTGCCAGCAGCGTGCGGACAGGGAGGCAGTTCTTC,CASSVRTGRQFF
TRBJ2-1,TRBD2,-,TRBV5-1,TGCGCCAGCAGCCCGGGGACTAGCGGGGGTGAGCAGTTCTTC,CASSPGTSGGEQFF
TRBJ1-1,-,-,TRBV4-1,TGCGCCAGCAGCCAAGATCCAGACACTGAAGCTTTCTTT,CASSQDPDTEAFF
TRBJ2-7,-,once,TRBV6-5,TGTGCCAGCAGCCGATCTAACTACGAGCAGTACTTC,CASSRSNYEQYF
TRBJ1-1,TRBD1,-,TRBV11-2,TGTGCCAGCAGCATGAACAGGGGGTGGTGGACTGAAGCTTTCTTT,CASSMNRGWWTEAFF
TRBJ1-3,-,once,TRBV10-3,TGTGCCATCAGTGAGTCAGAGGTACGGCGGGGAAACACCATATATTTT,CAISESEVRRGNTIYF
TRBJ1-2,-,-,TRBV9,TGTGCCAGCAGCGTGACAAGTTATGGCTACACCTTC,CASSVTSYGYTF
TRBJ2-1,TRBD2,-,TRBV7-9,TGTGCCAGCAGTTTAGCGGGGGGTTACAATGAGCAGTTCTTC,CASSLAGGYNEQFF
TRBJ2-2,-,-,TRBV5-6,TGTGCCAGCAGCCGTTACACCGGGGAGCTGTTTTTT,CASSRYTGELFF
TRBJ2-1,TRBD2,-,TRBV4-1,TGCGCCAGCAGCCATCCTCGGACTAGCGGGAGGAGTACCCACAATGAGCAGTTCTTC,CASSHPRTSGRSTHNEQFF
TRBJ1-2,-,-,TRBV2,TGTGCCAGCAGTGTCACCCTCGGGAGTTTAGCTAACTATGGCTACACCTTC,CASSVTLGSLANYGYTF
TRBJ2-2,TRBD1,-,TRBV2,TGTGCCAGCAGTGAGGACAGGGGGTGGACCGGGGAGCTGTTTTTT,CASSEDRGWTGELFF
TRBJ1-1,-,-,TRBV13,TGTGCCAGCAGCTTGACGCAGGTGGCTTTCTTT,CASSLTQVAFF